Sequencing of this T cell receptor beta chain was carried out in a study of patients and donors after allogeneic stem cell transplantation. TCRdb passed the RT-PCR reads through MiXCR, listing each CDR3 protein once. The sample includes more than 150,000 distinct CDR3 sequences, less than 45% of them seen just once. Trimming removed 1 base from V and 0 bases from J, with 18 bases in between. The CDR3 sequence is 18 residues long. Germline CDR1 reads SGHTA; CDR2 reads FQGNSA. This TCR derives from a human donor who was either an allogeneic HSCT recipient or a stem cell or donor lymphocyte infusion donor (not recorded which). It is not recorded whose cells these are; they may come from a transplant donor. This chain uses TRBV7-2 with TRBJ1-2; TRBD1 is a possible D gene (5 bases). The sample taken for sequencing was blood, either unsorted or a sorted T cell fraction (not recorded which). Here the CDR3 reads CASSLVWGRVPTNYGYTF. The CDR3 DNA is TGTGCCAGCAGCTTAGTGTGGGGCAGGGTCCCCACTAACTATGGCTACACCTTC.